This T cell receptor beta chain was observed in a study of cytomegalovirus exposure and HLA in healthy donors. Study-wide context: The early release's HLA-typed donors yielded 70 million to 85 million unique TCRs.

The PCR was carried out with 60 Vbeta primers and 13 Jbeta primers. Assay: immunoSEQ multiplex PCR; the TCRdb copy retains only in-frame clones and omits some. This sample has tens of thousands of clones, with less than 65% found just once. A remark on this clone: The target antigen is unknown.

This CDR3 is built from 13 residues. V was trimmed by 1 base and J by 7 bases, leaving 8 bases between them. CDR1 MNHEY and CDR2 SMNVEV come from the germline V gene (reference sequence). General observations from the study: The authors later linked a missense DCLRE1C variant to TCR beta V- and J-gene trimming. Later on, an analysis found that several of the most significant clusters appeared to be linked to common viral pathogens, which included parvovirus B19. When analyzed later, the rates of TCR association showed variation by HLA locus, with DRB1 the most and HLA-C the fewest.

The sequence was collected from a woman aged 25 to 39 in good health and CMV-seropositive. Sequencing was done on a sample of PBMCs. The chain joins TRBV27 to TRBJ1-5; D is undetermined. The CDR3 sequence: CASSLYSSQPQHF. In DNA, the CDR3 is TGTGCCAGCAGTTTATATTCAAGCCAGCCCCAGCATTTT.